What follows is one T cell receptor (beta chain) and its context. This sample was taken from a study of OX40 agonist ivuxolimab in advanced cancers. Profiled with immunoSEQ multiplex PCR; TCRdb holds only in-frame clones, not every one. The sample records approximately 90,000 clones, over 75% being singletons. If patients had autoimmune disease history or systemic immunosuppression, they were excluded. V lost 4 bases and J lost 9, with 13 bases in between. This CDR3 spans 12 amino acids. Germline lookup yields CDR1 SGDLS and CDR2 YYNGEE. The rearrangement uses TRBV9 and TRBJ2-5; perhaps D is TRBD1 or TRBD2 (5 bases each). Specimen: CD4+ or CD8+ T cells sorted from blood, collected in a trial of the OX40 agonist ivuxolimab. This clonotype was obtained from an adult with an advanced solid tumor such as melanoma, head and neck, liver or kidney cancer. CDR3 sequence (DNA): TGTGCCAGCAGCCCGCCCCGAGGGGCCCAGTACTTC. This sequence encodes CASSPPRGAQYF. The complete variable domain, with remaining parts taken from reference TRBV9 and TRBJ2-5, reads DSGVTQTPKHLITATGQRVTLRCSPRSGDLSVYWYQQSLDQGLQFLIQYYNGEERAKGNILERFSAQQFPDLHSELNLSSLELGDSALYFCASSPPRGAQYFGPGTRLLVL.